This is a list of T cell receptor beta chains from one sample in a study of cytomegalovirus exposure and HLA in healthy donors. The data were produced by immunoSEQ multiplex PCR, yet TCRdb's version contains in-frame clones alone and is incomplete. The sample carries around 120,000 clones, around 85% recorded once. The sequenced sample was PBMCs. The receptors stem from a boy younger than 18 in good health and CMV-seronegative. Both conserved end residues are part of each CDR3.

V,J,CDR3
TRBV7-2,TRBJ1-2,CASRGAGGGGYTF
TRBV9,TRBJ1-1,CASSVDGRDTEAFF
TRBV7-7,TRBJ2-7,CASSLEPGHSHEQYF
TRBV6-1,TRBJ1-1,CASSATGGPEAFF
TRBV28,TRBJ1-2,CASSLGTDYGYTF
TRBV5-8,TRBJ2-7,CASEPGLASYEQYF
TRBV18,TRBJ1-1,CASSPAPPAEAFF
TRBV5-4,TRBJ2-7,CASSLGQGRAYEQYF
TRBV6-6,TRBJ2-4,CASSYVTGPNIQYF
TRBV13,TRBJ1-1,CASSFGGGNTEAFF
TRBV30,TRBJ2-3,CAWSVGLGQTSTDTQYF
TRBV2,TRBJ1-5,CASRRRTGGSLLQPQHF
TRBV7-2,TRBJ1-1,CASSLFHPRANTEAFF
TRBV9,TRBJ2-7,CASSSRAGEAYEQYF
TRBV5-1,TRBJ2-7,CASSSTGEYEQYF
TRBV27,TRBJ1-1,CASSGLGRGTEAFF
TRBV6-5,TRBJ1-4,CASMRDEKLFF
TRBV7-2,TRBJ2-3,CASNPGTSTQYF
TRBV18,TRBJ1-1,CASSFTGVPEAFF
TRBV5-4,TRBJ1-2,CASSSGTGINYGYTF
TRBV6-5,TRBJ1-1,CASSGGTANTEAFF
TRBV4-1,TRBJ2-2,CASTSGTSTTGELFF
TRBV27,TRBJ2-3,CASSIRGWTDTQYF
TRBV18,TRBJ1-2,CASSPPPYGGYTF
TRBV18,TRBJ1-2,CASSPKEGETGFTF
TRBV6-5,TRBJ2-7,CASSYVAGGYEQYF
TRBV6-6,TRBJ2-3,CASSADTDTQYF
TRBV5-1,TRBJ2-3,CASSSDYFGGTDTQYF
TRBV28,TRBJ1-1,CASSFQGTNTEAFF
TRBV11-2,TRBJ2-5,CASSLVFLEGETQYF
TRBV5-1,TRBJ2-1,CASTGTSGGSSCNEQFF
TRBV5-4,TRBJ2-7,CASSLQVRDSYEQYF
TRBV5-6,TRBJ1-4,CASSPRSATNEKLFF
TRBV23-1,TRBJ2-7,CASSQSRAGLAYEQYF
TRBV4-1,TRBJ1-2,CASSQVWGQRGGYTF
TRBV4-3,TRBJ1-4,CASSQSGGTNEKLFF
TRBV7-2,TRBJ1-3,CASSKGAEISGNTIYF
TRBV6-6,TRBJ1-3,CASSYSTAGNTIYF
TRBV13,TRBJ2-2,CASSSGGNTGELFF
TRBV10-3,TRBJ2-7,CAISAVRTAYEQYF
TRBV7-2,TRBJ2-7,CASSFTGGWEQYF
TRBV6-5,TRBJ1-3,CASSYGQGPGNTIYF
TRBV5-1,TRBJ1-2,CASSLLQGSNGYTF
TRBV4-1,TRBJ2-1,CASSQEGWGGAGNEQFF
TRBV18,TRBJ1-5,CASSPNSNQPQHF
TRBV2,TRBJ1-1,CASSEEWRAEAFF
TRBV7-2,TRBJ1-1,CASSHGDRGFTEAFF
TRBV6-1,TRBJ1-1,CASSSLDRMNTEAFF
TRBV10-1,TRBJ2-1,CASSDRGDYNEQFF
TRBV29-1,TRBJ2-2,CSVEGLTNTGELFF
TRBV6-1,TRBJ2-1,CAGAVSAYNEQFF
TRBV6-1,TRBJ2-3,CASSEGQGATDTQYF
TRBV5-4,TRBJ2-2,CASSPGTSGRDTGELFF